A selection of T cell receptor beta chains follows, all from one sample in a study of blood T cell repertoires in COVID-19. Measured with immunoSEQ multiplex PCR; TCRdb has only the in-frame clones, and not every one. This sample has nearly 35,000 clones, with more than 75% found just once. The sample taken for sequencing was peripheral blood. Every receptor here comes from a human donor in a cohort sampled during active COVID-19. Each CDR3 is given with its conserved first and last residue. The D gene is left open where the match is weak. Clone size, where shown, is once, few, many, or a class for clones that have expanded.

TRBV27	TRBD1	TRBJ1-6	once	CASSLSGQGIPSGPLHF	TGTGCCAGCAGTTTATCGGGACAGGGGATCCCCTCGGGACCCCTCCACTTT
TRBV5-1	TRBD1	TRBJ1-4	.	CASSGQGAPREKLFF	TGCGCCAGCAGCGGACAGGGGGCCCCTAGAGAAAAACTGTTTTTT
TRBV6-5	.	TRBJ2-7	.	CASSYSSSPSVYEQYF	TGTGCCAGCAGTTACTCGAGTAGCCCGTCCGTTTACGAGCAGTACTTC
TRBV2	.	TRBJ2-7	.	CASSDSVREQYF	TGTGCCAGCAGTGACAGCGTGCGCGAGCAGTACTTC
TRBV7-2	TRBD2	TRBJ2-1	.	CASSPLAGGLNEQFF	TGTGCCAGCAGCCCTCTAGCGGGGGGGCTCAATGAGCAGTTCTTC
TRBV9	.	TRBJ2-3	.	CASSVDLRDTQYF	TGTGCCAGCAGCGTAGATCTCCGAGATACGCAGTATTTT
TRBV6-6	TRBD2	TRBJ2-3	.	CASRPTGGSDTQYF	TGTGCCAGCAGGCCGACGGGGGGGAGTGATACGCAGTATTTT
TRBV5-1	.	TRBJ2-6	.	CASSLASGSGANVLTF	TGCGCCAGCAGCTTGGCCTCGGGCTCTGGGGCCAACGTCCTGACTTTC
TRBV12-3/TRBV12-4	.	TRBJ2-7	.	CASSFTGYEQYF	TGTGCCAGCAGTTTCACAGGGTACGAGCAGTACTTC
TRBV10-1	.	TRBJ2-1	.	CASDEKGYNEQFF	TGCGCCAGCGATGAGAAGGGGTACAATGAGCAGTTCTTC
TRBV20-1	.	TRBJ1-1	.	CSASMGGNTEAFF	TGCAGTGCTAGTATGGGGGGAAACACTGAAGCTTTCTTT
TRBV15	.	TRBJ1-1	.	CATSRNYGGGTEAFF	TGTGCCACCAGCAGAAATTACGGGGGGGGCACTGAAGCTTTCTTT
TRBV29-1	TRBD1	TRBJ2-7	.	CSVASQGDQEQYF	TGCAGCGTTGCGTCACAGGGGGATCAGGAGCAGTACTTC
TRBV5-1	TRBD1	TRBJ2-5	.	CASSPGRSGTGQETQYF	TGCGCCAGCAGCCCGGGAAGGAGCGGGACAGGGCAAGAGACCCAGTACTTC
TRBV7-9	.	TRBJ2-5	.	CASSDTGSRETQYF	TGTGCCAGCAGCGATACGGGGAGTCGAGAGACCCAGTACTTC
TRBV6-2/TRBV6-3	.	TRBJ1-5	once	CASSYDRWAQPQHF	TGTGCCAGCAGTTACGACAGGTGGGCTCAGCCCCAGCATTTT
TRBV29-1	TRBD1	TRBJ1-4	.	CSVEIGTGGKLFF	TGCAGCGTTGAAATCGGGACAGGGGGAAAACTGTTTTTT
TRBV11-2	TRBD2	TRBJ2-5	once	CASSSRTSGGPETQYF	TGTGCCAGCAGCTCCAGGACTAGCGGGGGCCCAGAGACCCAGTACTTC
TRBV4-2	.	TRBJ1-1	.	CASSQDRTGLNTEAFF	TGTGCCAGCAGCCAAGATCGTACGGGGTTGAACACTGAAGCTTTCTTT
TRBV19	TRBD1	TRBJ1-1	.	CASSVTGYNTEAFF	TGTGCCAGTAGTGTGACAGGGTACAACACTGAAGCTTTCTTT